Listed below are T cell receptor beta chains from one sample, sequenced in a study of cytotoxic CD8 clonotypes in ibrutinib-treated CLL. Sequencing used immunoSEQ multiplex PCR; TCRdb keeps in-frame clones, though not all of them. The data hold just over 45,000 clones, with about 70% observed a single time. This specimen was PBMCs, taken after 12 months of ibrutinib treatment. The receptors come from a human donor with chronic lymphocytic leukemia. CDR3s include the opening cysteine and the closing phenylalanine or tryptophan. D genes are given only for firm matches. Size is stated for part of the rows, as once, few or many counts, or as a class when the clone is expanded.

TRBJ2-3 NA TRBV5-1 NA CASSLGHGGTDTQYF TGCGCCAGCAGCTTGGGGCATGGGGGCACAGATACGCAGTATTTT
TRBJ2-3 TRBD2 TRBV4-2 NA CASSSTSGSTDTQYF TGTGCCAGCAGCTCGACTAGCGGTAGCACAGATACGCAGTATTTT
TRBJ1-3 TRBD1 TRBV7-6 few CASSLVAMDRFSGNTIYF TGTGCCAGCAGCTTAGTGGCTATGGACAGGTTCTCTGGAAACACCATATATTTT
TRBJ1-2 TRBD1 TRBV12-5 NA CASGLFNVRTGRYGYTF TGTGCTAGTGGTTTATTTAATGTACGGACAGGGCGATATGGCTACACCTTC
TRBJ1-2 TRBD1 TRBV30 NA CAWDSGGGYTF TGTGCTTGGGATTCAGGGGGCGGCTACACCTTC
TRBJ1-4 TRBD1 TRBV19 few CASTRQGSNEKLFF TGTGCCAGTACCCGACAGGGGTCTAATGAAAAACTGTTTTTT
TRBJ1-1 TRBD1 TRBV9 few CASSELQGAVTEAFF TGTGCCAGCAGCGAGCTACAGGGGGCTGTCACTGAAGCTTTCTTT
TRBJ2-5 TRBD1 TRBV18 NA CASSPGTGHQETQYF TGTGCCAGCTCACCAGGGACAGGGCACCAAGAGACCCAGTACTTC
TRBJ1-2 NA TRBV5-3 NA CARQTPGDSRGYTF TGTGCCAGGCAGACTCCCGGAGACAGCCGAGGCTACACCTTC
TRBJ1-1 NA TRBV7-3 NA CASSLRRAGRGTEAFF TGTGCCAGCAGCTTAAGACGGGCAGGGAGGGGCACTGAAGCTTTCTTT
TRBJ1-4 NA TRBV4-1 NA CASSQDLQIQGKREKLFF TGCGCCAGCAGCCAAGATCTCCAGATACAGGGTAAACGCGAAAAACTGTTTTTT
TRBJ2-2 NA TRBV5-1 few CASSLLLGGGGELFF TGCGCCAGCAGCCTTCTGTTGGGGGGCGGCGGGGAGCTGTTTTTT
TRBJ2-7 TRBD1 TRBV5-6 few CASSWRQGEYEQYF TGTGCCAGCAGCTGGAGACAGGGAGAGTACGAGCAGTACTTC
TRBJ2-3 NA TRBV10-2 NA CASSVGGAADTQYF TGCGCCAGCAGCGTGGGCGGGGCCGCAGATACGCAGTATTTT
TRBJ2-1 NA TRBV25-1 once CASSEWASSYNEQFF TGTGCCAGCAGTGAATGGGCTAGCTCCTACAATGAGCAGTTCTTC
TRBJ1-2 NA TRBV19 NA CASSPPGGPGYTF TGTGCCAGTAGTCCGCCGGGAGGCCCCGGCTACACCTTC
TRBJ1-4 NA TRBV2 few CASTRQESNEKLFF TGTGCCAGCACAAGACAGGAATCCAATGAAAAACTGTTTTTT
TRBJ1-1 NA TRBV18 NA CASSPQGRVTEAFF TGTGCCAGCTCACCACAGGGGCGGGTGACTGAAGCTTTCTTT
TRBJ1-1 TRBD1 TRBV5-1 NA CASSTGQGKVEAFF TGCGCCAGCAGCACGGGACAGGGGAAAGTGGAAGCTTTCTTT
TRBJ2-3 TRBD2 TRBV7-2 NA CASSLGTSGGTDTQYF TGTGCCAGCAGCCTCGGGACTAGCGGGGGCACAGATACGCAGTATTTT
TRBJ2-3 TRBD2 TRBV9 NA CASSEAPQLAGRADTQYF TGTGCCAGCAGCGAGGCCCCCCAACTAGCGGGGAGGGCAGATACGCAGTATTTT
TRBJ1-1 NA TRBV21-1 NA CASSKRDRVTEAFF TGTGCCAGCAGCAAACGGGACAGGGTAACTGAAGCTTTCTTT
TRBJ1-1 NA TRBV14 few CASSRAGYGEAFF TGTGCCAGCAGCCGGGCGGGGTACGGTGAAGCTTTCTTT
TRBJ1-2 NA TRBV7-9 few CASRQDGSYGYTF TGTGCCAGCAGGCAGGACGGTTCCTATGGCTACACCTTC
TRBJ1-5 TRBD1 TRBV2 NA CASGTGGRRSNQPQHF TGTGCCAGCGGGACAGGGGGCCGTAGAAGCAATCAGCCCCAGCATTTT
TRBJ1-1 NA TRBV5-1 NA CASSLEGIGTEAFF TGCGCCAGCAGCTTGGAGGGGATTGGAACTGAAGCTTTCTTT
TRBJ2-3 TRBD2 TRBV25-1 NA CASSELTQRGADTQYF TGTGCCAGCAGTGAATTAACACAGCGGGGCGCAGATACGCAGTATTTT
TRBJ2-7 TRBD1 TRBV10-3 NA CAISGGPGQGSYEQYF TGTGCCATCAGTGGAGGTCCGGGACAGGGCTCCTACGAGCAGTACTTC
TRBJ2-3 TRBD1 TRBV5-1 NA CASSLRQGTDTQYF TGCGCCAGCAGCCTACGACAGGGGACAGATACGCAGTATTTT
TRBJ1-5 NA TRBV18 NA CASSPQGWSQPQHF TGTGCCAGCTCACCACAGGGATGGAGTCAGCCCCAGCATTTT
TRBJ1-4 NA TRBV6-5 NA CASSYSSGEEKLFF TGTGCCAGCAGTTACTCGTCAGGGGAAGAAAAACTGTTTTTT
TRBJ2-7 TRBD1 TRBV28 once CASSSHGTGGRDF TGTGCCAGCAGTAGCCACGGGACAGGGGGTCGCGACTTC
TRBJ2-7 NA TRBV2 NA CASSDRTASSYEQYF TGTGCCAGCAGTGACCGGACAGCCTCCTCCTACGAGCAGTACTTC
TRBJ1-2 TRBD1 TRBV28 NA CASSSPSGTGKDGYTF TGTGCCAGCAGTTCCCCCAGCGGGACAGGGAAGGATGGCTACACCTTC
TRBJ2-7 TRBD2 TRBV29-1 NA CSVGKRGPSYEQYF TGCAGCGTTGGCAAGCGGGGGCCCTCCTACGAGCAGTACTTC
TRBJ1-4 NA TRBV6-1 few CASKFFGGNEKLFF TGTGCCAGCAAATTTTTCGGGGGTAATGAAAAACTGTTTTTT
TRBJ2-2 NA TRBV10-3 once CAISREGGLNTGELFF TGTGCCATCAGTCGAGAGGGGGGCCTGAACACCGGGGAGCTGTTTTTT
TRBJ1-4 TRBD1 TRBV7-2 NA CASRPGQGPLNEKLFF TGTGCCAGCAGGCCGGGACAGGGACCGTTGAATGAAAAACTGTTTTTT
TRBJ1-5 NA TRBV27 NA CASSPSPGSNQPQHF TGTGCCAGCAGTCCGTCCCCGGGTAGCAATCAGCCCCAGCATTTT
TRBJ2-5 NA TRBV5-6 NA CASSSQVTGKETQYF TGTGCCAGCAGCTCCCAGGTGACAGGTAAAGAGACCCAGTACTTC
TRBJ1-2 NA TRBV6-5 NA CASSYSKGGYGYTF TGTGCCAGCAGTTACTCGAAGGGGGGTTATGGCTACACCTTC
TRBJ2-5 NA TRBV13 NA CASSLGFVGQETQYF TGTGCCAGCAGCTTAGGGTTTGTGGGCCAAGAGACCCAGTACTTC
TRBJ2-5 NA TRBV9 NA CASSVDHRRETQYF TGTGCCAGCAGCGTAGACCACCGCCGGGAGACCCAGTACTTC
TRBJ2-2 TRBD1 TRBV7-7 NA CASSFQGADTGELFF TGTGCTAGCAGCTTCCAGGGGGCTGACACCGGGGAGCTGTTTTTT
TRBJ1-1 NA TRBV19 NA CACHPLGRVTVGDTEAFF TGTGCCTGCCACCCCTTGGGCAGGGTGACGGTCGGGGACACTGAAGCTTTCTTT
TRBJ2-1 NA TRBV6-5 NA CASSLVESSYNEQFF TGTGCCAGCAGTTTGGTAGAAAGCTCCTACAATGAGCAGTTCTTC
TRBJ2-7 NA TRBV18 NA CASSPWAPTQGEQYF TGTGCCAGCTCGCCCTGGGCACCAACACAGGGCGAGCAGTACTTC
TRBJ2-7 TRBD1 TRBV5-1 NA CASSFGTGGTYEQYF TGCGCCAGCAGCTTCGGGACAGGGGGGACCTACGAGCAGTACTTC
TRBJ1-3 TRBD1 TRBV6-5 once CASQIFGQGRNTIYF TGTGCCAGCCAAATTTTCGGACAGGGTCGAAACACCATATATTTT
TRBJ2-1 TRBD1 TRBV15 NA CATSRVPGQGFWDEQFF TGTGCCACCAGCAGAGTCCCGGGACAGGGATTTTGGGATGAGCAGTTCTTC
TRBJ2-3 TRBD1 TRBV6-5 NA CASSPPGQTTDTQYF TGTGCCAGCAGCCCTCCGGGACAGACCACAGATACGCAGTATTTT
TRBJ1-2 NA TRBV6-1 few CASSERGNGYTF TGTGCCAGCAGTGAACGGGGGAATGGCTACACCTTC
TRBJ1-1 NA TRBV7-9 few CASSLGTGMYTEAFF TGTGCCAGCAGCTTAGGTACAGGGATGTACACTGAAGCTTTCTTT